A single sample gave rise to the 15 T cell receptor beta chains below, sequenced in a study of blood T cells in healthy people across ages. A second roughly 7 to 12 cycle PCR used barcoded and J-beta primers. Each CDR3 protein gets one entry after TCRdb re-called the 5' RACE reads with MiXCR. The table includes roughly 1.6 million distinct CDR3 sequences, around 35% detected once. Source material: blood. The receptors shown here come from a woman aged 25 to 39 in good health.

The chain joins TRBV2 to TRBJ1-1; D not certain. The length of the CDR3 is 14 residues. Germline-derived CDR1 and CDR2 are SNHLY and FYNNEI. The ends were cut back, 0 bases at V and 4 bases at J, with 9 bases in the middle. CDR3 coding DNA: TGTGCCAGCAGTGAAGCCTGGGGTAGCACTGAAGCTTTCTTT. Its translation is CASSEAWGSTEAFF.

The chain is built from TRBV9 and TRBJ2-1; 10 bases match TRBD1. CDR3 length equals 16 residues. After removal of 0 bases from V and 7 bases from J, the junction contained 7 bases not matched to a gene. CDR1 SGDLS and CDR2 YYNGEE come from the germline V gene. Written as DNA, the CDR3 is TGTGCCAGCAGCGTAGGGACGGGACAGGGGAGTAATGAGCAGTTCTTC. Translated, it gives CASSVGTGQGSNEQFF.

This clonotype was counted once. The genes are TRBV3-1 and TRBJ2-5; 11 bases map to TRBD2. The CDR3 extends over 16 amino acids. Germline V CDR1 and CDR2: LGHDT, YNNKEL (reference sequence). Trimming removed 5 bases from V and 3 bases from J; junction bases left unmatched: 8. CDR3 sequence reads: CASSAGVAGGKETQYF. DNA for the CDR3: TGTGCCAGCAGCGCCGGGGTAGCGGGGGGGAAAGAGACCCAGTACTTC.

The chain has TRBV27 and TRBJ1-1; no firm D call. The V gene lost 0 bases and the J gene lost 1 base, with 3 bases spanning the gap. CDR1 is MNHEY, CDR2 SMNVEV, per germline (reference sequence). The CDR3 length is 13 residues. CDR3 amino acids: CASSLSWNTEAFF. The CDR3 DNA follows: TGTGCCAGCAGTTTATCATGGAACACTGAAGCTTTCTTT.

The gene calls are TRBV6-1 and TRBJ1-4; no reliable D call. The CDR3 sequence is 13 residues long. Trimming removed 6 bases at V and 3 bases at J, with 8 bases between. Germline CDR1 is MNHNS and CDR2 is SASEGT. Written as DNA, the CDR3 is TGTGCCAGCAGCGCCGGGTCTAATGAAAAACTGTTTTTT. Translated, it gives CASSAGSNEKLFF.

Details on this clonotype: This may be a read error, as it is one base from a much larger clone. The chain uses TRBV29-1 and TRBJ2-5, with unresolved D. Germline assignment: CDR1 SQVTM and CDR2 ANQGSEA. The CDR3 has 11 amino acids. The DNA for the CDR3 is TGCATCGTTACGAAGGCAGAGACCCAGTACTTC. Translation: CIVTKAETQYF.

The table lists this clonotype with a count of one. The chain is built from TRBV2 and TRBJ1-2; tentatively, D is TRBD1 (6 bases). Per the germline V gene, CDR1 is SNHLY and CDR2 is FYNNEI. Trimming took 6 bases from V and 6 from J, leaving 17 bases between them. The CDR3 is 14 residues long. CDR3 residues: CASRGFTGSDGYTF. The DNA for the CDR3 is TGTGCCAGCAGGGGATTTACAGGGTCGGATGGCTACACCTTC.

J is TRBJ2-5 and V is TRBV2, with D uncertain. Germline V gene data show CDR1 as SNHLY and CDR2 as FYNNEI. Trimming stripped 1 base from V and 9 bases from J, with 18 bases between. There are 15 residues in the CDR3. The CDR3 DNA follows: TGTGCCAGCAGTGAAGAGACTCCCACTGGCCGGCCCCAGTACTTC. It yields the protein CASSEETPTGRPQYF.

Details on this clonotype: This could be a read error, since a much larger clone is one nucleotide away. This rearrangement joins TRBV28 to TRBJ2-5; D tentatively reads TRBD1 or TRBD2 (6 bases each). This CDR3 contains 16 residues. Between the trimmed V and J ends, which lost 4 bases and 5 bases, there was a span of 20 bases. From germline, CDR1 is MDHEN and CDR2 SYDVKM. The CDR3 region is CASSCASGALYETQYF. Here the CDR3 DNA reads TGTGCCAGCAGTTGCGCATCGGGGGCGCTTTATGAGACCCAGTACTTC.

This clonotype occurred many times. The chain uses TRBV5-5 and TRBJ1-2; no clear D. The CDR3 runs to 14 residues. Germline V CDR1 and CDR2: SGHKS, YYEKEE (reference sequence). The V gene lost 4 bases and the J gene lost 7 bases, with 17 bases spanning the gap. The DNA for the CDR3 is TGTGCCAGCAGCCCGACGAATGTCTTGGGTGGCTACACCTTC. It encodes CASSPTNVLGGYTF.

This clonotype appeared a few times. The chain carries TRBV19 and TRBJ2-7; 8 positions agree with TRBD1. Unmatched junction bases numbered 6, after V lost 5 bases and J lost 0 bases. The CDR3 length is 15 residues. Germline-derived CDR1 and CDR2 are LNHDA and SQIVND (reference sequence). This chain's CDR3 is CASSPGTGFSYEQYF. DNA for the CDR3: TGTGCCAGTAGTCCCGGGACAGGTTTCTCCTACGAGCAGTACTTC.

The gene calls are TRBV20-1 and TRBJ2-2, with a possible D match to TRBD2 (5 bases). V lost 5 bases, J lost 4 bases, and 11 bases lay in between. The CDR3 is made up of 13 amino acids. Germline CDR1 DFQATT, CDR2 SNEGSKA (reference sequence). Here the CDR3 DNA reads TGCAGTGCTGCGGGCGCGCGCACCGGGGAGCTGTTTTTT. Translating it yields CSAAGARTGELFF.

This clonotype was counted a single time. The chain couples TRBV30 to TRBJ1-5; TRBD1 aligns across 7 bases. The CDR3 extends over 17 amino acids. Trimming cost V 3 bases and J 4 bases; bases outside gene matches: 15. Germline assignment: CDR1 GTSNPN and CDR2 SVGIG (reference sequence). The CDR3 DNA sequence: TGTGCCTGGAGCCGGAGATCCCCGGGACAGCAAAATCAGCCCCAGCATTTT. It is translated as CAWSRRSPGQQNQPQHF.

This chain links TRBV13 with TRBJ1-2; no firm D call. The V end was cut by 0 bases, the J end by 8 bases, with 7 bases between. The CDR3 has 12 residues. CDR1 is PRHDT and CDR2 is FYEKMQ in the germline V gene (reference sequence). CDR3 sequence (DNA): TGTGCCAGCAGCTTAGGGGTAAACGGCTACACCTTC. The encoded protein is CASSLGVNGYTF.

This clonotype was counted at least ten times. The gene calls are TRBV9 and TRBJ1-2, with no clear D. Trimming took off 0 bases at V and 5 bases at J, with 11 bases between the two ends. Germline CDR1 reads SGDLS; CDR2 reads YYNGEE. This CDR3 region has 14 residues. CDR3 DNA sequence: TGTGCCAGCAGCGTAGATCCGGGAGGGTATGGCTACACCTTC. The encoded protein is CASSVDPGGYGYTF.